This TCR beta chain stems from a study of metastatic and nonmetastatic thyroid tumors (dated by TCRdb to 2020 to 2021). Regarding the study in general: For patients with malignant and with benign thyroid disease, the researchers compared repertoires between peripheral blood samples and tumor or nodule tissue samples. What the work shows at the level of the full study, not this receptor alone: In both blood and tumor samples, TCR beta diversity was reported to be significantly higher in malignant tumors than in benign nodules.

Library generation was performed with PCR. Sequenced using an Illumina HiSeq 4000. The TCR beta-chain CDR3 region of each patient was profiled by high-throughput sequencing. As for the authors' bioinformatics: The researchers built a classifier to tell apart papillary thyroid cancer patients with distant metastasis, based on CDR3 differences among clinicopathological groups. To measure repertoire diversity the researchers used the Shannon index, while the Morisita-Horn index served to gauge how similar the tumor and blood repertoires were. TCRdb took the public reads, trimmed them with fastp at Q25, ran MiXCR for clone calling and kept in-frame beta chains. The V and J calls, along with clone size, are taken from TCRdb and not from the paper's own processing. The sample contains tens of thousands of clones, roughly 45% of them found a single time. 24% of the sample is in the top ten clones. As for this clone: The antigen it recognizes is unknown. No base-level quality is on record; no much larger clone is a single base apart.

Ends trimmed: V by 6 bases, J by 6 bases; bases unmatched to a gene: 5. The CDR3 contains 14 residues, cysteine and phenylalanine counted. The retained sequence is limited to the CDR3, 42 bases, with the frame set at the first base. Via the germline V gene, CDR1 is MDHEN and CDR2 SYDVKM. No patient had received any treatment before thyroid surgery. Using T-cell receptor beta sequencing, the researchers looked back retrospectively at clinical samples from patients, gathered between the early 2010s and the late 2010s. The chain joins TRBV28 to TRBJ2-2, with 9 middle bases fitting TRBD1. Sequenced: tumor tissue. The receptor's source is a male donor with papillary thyroid cancer or a benign thyroid nodule (not recorded which). Some clones in this sample may be carry-over from other donors' samples. The CDR3 is CASRRTGDAGELFF. The nucleotides are TGTGCCAGCAGGCGGACAGGGGATGCCGGGGAGCTGTTTTTT.